Each of the 32 T cell receptor beta chains below was sequenced from the same sample in a study of T cell repertoires in cytomegalovirus infection. Their antigen targets remain unknown. TCRdb fed the reads into MiXCR, producing one record per CDR3 protein. The table has more than 250,000 distinct CDR3 sequences, approximately 25% seen once. This sample comprised cultured PBMCs, obtained from culture after CMV antigen stimulation. These receptors came from a human donor in good health (CMV status not recorded). Some clones in this sample may be carry-over from other donors' samples.

The V and J genes are TRBV24-1 and TRBJ1-5, with TRBD1 identical over 7 bases. The ends lost 5 bases at V and 3 bases at J; junction bases unmatched: 3. Germline V gene sequence: CDR1 KGHDR, CDR2 SFDVKD. This CDR3 spans 14 amino acids. CDR3 loop: CATSAQGLNQPQHF. The CDR3, as DNA: TGTGCCACCAGTGCACAGGGGCTCAATCAGCCCCAGCATTTT.

The rearrangement uses TRBV7-3 and TRBJ2-3, with D unclear. The V end lost 3 bases, the J end lost 6 bases, and 13 bases lay between the germline ends. Germline CDR1 is SGHTA and CDR2 is FQGTGA. CDR3 length equals 14 residues. The CDR3 bases are TGTGCCAGCAGCTTTGGGCTAGACTTGGATACGCAGTATTTT. This encodes CASSFGLDLDTQYF.

This clonotype was counted at least ten times. This chain connects TRBV7-2 to TRBJ1-4, with 7 nucleotides matching TRBD1. The germline CDR1 and CDR2 sequences are SGHTA and FQGNSA. With 6 bases clipped from V and 8 bases from J, the junction kept 9 bases outside the gene matches. There are 14 residues in the CDR3. The CDR3 spells CASRSGQSAEKLFF. The CDR3 region has the DNA TGTGCCAGCAGATCGGGACAGTCGGCGGAAAAACTGTTTTTT.

The J gene is TRBJ2-7, the V gene TRBV6-6, with D possibly matching TRBD1 (6 bases). The germline gives CDR1 MNHNY, CDR2 SVGAGI (reference sequence). Between the trimmed V and J ends, which lost 6 bases and 5 bases, there was a span of 14 bases. CDR3 length: 13 residues. The CDR3: CASSLFGQNEQYF. The CDR3 bases are TGTGCCAGCAGCCTATTCGGACAGAACGAGCAGTACTTC.

This clonotype was observed a handful of times. The V gene is TRBV7-2, the J gene TRBJ1-5; 7 bases are a match to TRBD1. Germline-derived CDR1 and CDR2 are SGHTA and FQGNSA. The junction had 8 bases not matched to a gene; V was cut back by 2 bases and J by 7 bases. The length of the CDR3 is 15 residues. CDR3 sequence (DNA): TGTGCCAGCAGCTTATTAAACAGGGGTGGGCAGCCCCAGCATTTT. Translating it yields CASSLLNRGGQPQHF.

This chain joins TRBV7-8 and TRBJ2-3; 7 bases map to TRBD1. The CDR3 consists of 15 residues. The germline CDR1 and CDR2 sequences are SGHVS and FQNEAQ. Trimming removed 5 bases from V and 4 bases from J; junction bases left unmatched: 9. This CDR3 reads CASSKTGIGADTQYF. CDR3 in DNA: TGTGCCAGCAGCAAGACAGGGATCGGGGCAGATACGCAGTATTTT.

This clonotype was observed a handful of times. The CDR3 sequence: CASSLYRNAGTDTQYF. CDR3 nucleotides: TGTGCCAGCAGCTTATACAGGAACGCCGGCACAGATACGCAGTATTTT. This chain uses TRBV7-3 with TRBJ2-3, with D perhaps TRBD1 (5 bases). V was cut by 2 bases and J by 1 base, with 13 bases left in between. The germline V gene encodes CDR1 SGHTA and CDR2 FQGTGA. This CDR3 region has 16 residues.

In its sample, this clonotype was seen many times. This chain uses TRBV7-2 with TRBJ2-7, with D possibly matching TRBD2 (5 bases). CDR3 length: 14 amino acids. Trimming took 5 bases from V and 1 from J, leaving 12 bases between them. Germline lookup yields CDR1 SGHTA and CDR2 FQGNSA. In DNA form, the CDR3 reads TGTGCCAGCAGCAGGACCCGGGATTCCTACGAGCAGTACTTC. Its translation is CASSRTRDSYEQYF. Full variable domain (remainder filled in from reference TRBV7-2 and TRBJ2-7): GAGVSQSPSNKVTEKGKDVELRCDPISGHTALYWYRQSLGQGLEFLIYFQGNSAPDKSGLPSDRFSAERTGGSVSTLTIQRTQQEDSAVYLCASSRTRDSYEQYFGPGTRLTVT.

The chain has TRBV7-3 and TRBJ2-5; D is perhaps TRBD1 (6 bases). Germline CDR1 and CDR2: SGHTA and FQGTGA. The V end lost 8 bases, the J end lost 5 bases, and 15 bases lay between the germline ends. The CDR3 length is 13 residues. The CDR3 nucleotides are TGTGCCAGCTCACAGGGAGTTAAGGAGACCCAGTACTTC. This codes for CASSQGVKETQYF.

At least ten counts were recorded for this clonotype. V is TRBV6-1 and J is TRBJ2-7; D is undetermined. This CDR3 spans 12 amino acids. Deletions cut 7 bases from V and 3 bases from J, with 10 bases between. CDR1 and CDR2 (germline): MNHNS, SASEGT. The CDR3 nucleotides read TGTGCCAGCATGACGGAGCTCTACGAGCAGTACTTC. This gives the protein CASMTELYEQYF.

V usage is TRBV12-3 or TRBV12-4 and J usage is TRBJ2-5; TRBD2 agrees at 8 bases. The CDR3 is 16 residues long. Germline trimming cut 5 bases from V and 1 base from J; bases unmatched to any gene: 9. The CDR3 nucleotides read TGTGCCAGCAGTCCAACGGGAGCGGGAGCCCAAGAGACCCAGTACTTC. This translates into CASSPTGAGAQETQYF.

There are a few counts of this clonotype. This chain joins TRBV7-6 and TRBJ2-2; D gene unclear. The V end was cut by 1 base, the J end by 1 base, with 16 bases between. The CDR3 contains 18 residues. CDR1 is SGHVS and CDR2 is FNYEAQ in the germline V gene. CDR3 sequence reads: CASSLVAQAKWNTGELFF. CDR3 DNA: TGTGCCAGCAGCTTAGTTGCCCAGGCCAAATGGAACACCGGGGAGCTGTTTTTT.

In this sample, this clonotype turned up once. The rearrangement joins TRBV6-5 to TRBJ2-7; no clear D. The germline gives CDR1 MNHEY, CDR2 SVGAGI. This CDR3 comprises 16 residues. V lost 0 bases and J 1 base, leaving 13 bases between the germline ends. The CDR3 sequence is CASSYSNPGPSYEQYF. In DNA, the CDR3 is TGTGCCAGCAGTTACTCGAATCCGGGCCCATCCTACGAGCAGTACTTC.

There are a few counts of this clonotype. The chain joins TRBV7-7 to TRBJ2-5, with 13 bases matching TRBD2. Germline V gene data show CDR1 as SSHAT and CDR2 as FNYEAQ (reference sequence). This CDR3 has 14 residues. The CDR3 nucleotides read TGTGCAACCACTAGCGGGAGGGCCCGGGAGACCCAGTACTTC. This codes for CATTSGRARETQYF.

This clonotype was seen a handful of times. The CDR3 DNA reads TGTGCCAGCAGTCTACGGTTGGGGTCTAGCAATCAGCCCCAGCATTTT. Translation: CASSLRLGSSNQPQHF. The chain joins TRBV28 to TRBJ1-5; no clear D. Trimming left V 5 bases short and J 0 bases short, with 14 bases between. Germline lookup yields CDR1 MDHEN and CDR2 SYDVKM. The CDR3 consists of 16 residues.

This sequence joins TRBV11-2 and TRBJ2-1; D is unclear. The V gene lost 3 bases and the J gene lost 15 bases, with 12 bases spanning the gap. This CDR3 comprises 11 residues. CDR1 and CDR2 from the germline V gene are SGHAT and FQNNGV. CDR3 protein: CASSLMRSWFF. CDR3 sequence (DNA): TGTGCCAGCAGCTTGATGAGGTCCTGGTTCTTC.

This clonotype came up many times. The rearrangement uses TRBV7-2 and TRBJ2-1; a weak D match, TRBD1 (5 bases). V was clipped by 7 bases and J by 5 bases, with 15 bases between them. The CDR3 is 14 amino acids. Per the germline V gene, CDR1 is SGHTA and CDR2 is FQGNSA. As DNA, the CDR3 is TGTGCCAGCAACTTCAGGGTGATGGACAATGAGCAGTTCTTC. It specifies CASNFRVMDNEQFF.

This rearrangement joins TRBV7-9 to TRBJ2-1; possibly TRBD1 for D (6 bases). V was clipped by 3 bases and J by 12 bases, with 15 bases between them. CDR1 SEHNR and CDR2 FQNEAQ come from the germline V gene (reference sequence). The CDR3 is made up of 13 amino acids. The CDR3 region has the DNA TGTGCCAGCAGCTTCGAGGGGACACAGTGGCAGTTCTTC. Its translation: CASSFEGTQWQFF.

Concerning this clonotype: This sequence may be a read error, since a much larger clone differs from it by one base. Since the CDR3 does not end with the conserved phenylalanine or tryptophan, this likely comes from a read error. The chain is built from TRBV7-2 and TRBJ2-1; 9 bases align to TRBD1. The V gene end was trimmed by 2 bases and the J gene end by 0 bases; junction bases not matched to a gene: 11. The CDR3 totals 19 residues. From germline, CDR1 is SGHTA and CDR2 FQGNSA. The CDR3 region is CASSLWDRVFSGSYNEQFL. The CDR3 bases are TGTGCCAGCAGCTTATGGGACAGGGTATTTAGCGGCTCCTACAATGAGCAGTTCCTC.

The chain links TRBV12-3 or TRBV12-4 to TRBJ2-1; TRBD1 or TRBD2 may be the D gene (5 bases each). The CDR3 spans 14 residues. V gave up 6 bases and J gave up 10 bases, with 19 bases separating them. CDR3 in amino acids: CASSPRGPAWEQFF. The CDR3 region has the DNA TGTGCCAGCAGCCCTAGGGGACCAGCGTGGGAGCAGTTCTTC.

This clonotype was seen a handful of times. This chain uses TRBV12-3 or TRBV12-4 with TRBJ2-7; the D gene is possibly TRBD2 (6 bases). Trimming removed 6 bases at V and 6 bases at J, with 18 bases between. The CDR3 has 14 residues. The CDR3 DNA follows: TGTGCCAGCAGCAGCCATAGCGGACTCGGCGAGCAGTACGTC. Protein sequence: CASSSHSGLGEQYV.

The chain employs TRBV12-3 or TRBV12-4 and TRBJ2-1; D remains unclear. V lost 7 bases, J lost 5 bases, and 15 bases lay in between. This CDR3 comprises 14 residues. CDR3 nucleotides: TGTGCCAGCACCCCATTCCGGGCGAACAATGAGCAGTTCTTC. It yields the protein CASTPFRANNEQFF.

This clonotype was counted ten times or more. The rearrangement joins TRBV7-2 to TRBJ2-7; 10 bases are a match to TRBD1. V lost 3 bases, J lost 2 bases, and 4 bases stayed unmatched. The CDR3 covers 15 residues. Looked up from germline, CDR1 is SGHTA and CDR2 is FQGNSA. The CDR3 is CASSLTGTGAYEQYF. CDR3 coding DNA: TGTGCCAGCAGCTTGACCGGGACAGGGGCCTACGAGCAGTACTTC.

This clonotype showed up just a few times. The chain uses TRBV12-3 or TRBV12-4 and TRBJ2-5; 8 nucleotides line up with TRBD1. With 3 bases clipped from V and 1 base from J, the junction kept 10 bases outside the gene matches. CDR3 length: 17 residues. CDR3 nucleotide sequence: TGTGCCAGCAGTTTCAGGGGGCAAGGTCGTAGCCAAGAGACCCAGTACTTC. It encodes CASSFRGQGRSQETQYF.

The table lists this clonotype with a few counts. V usage is TRBV6-2 or TRBV6-3 and J usage is TRBJ2-1, with TRBD2 matching 9 bases. With V trimmed by 2 bases and J by 5 bases, 1 base remained unmatched. The CDR3 covers 14 residues. Germline CDR1 is MNHEY and CDR2 is SVGEGT. The CDR3 sequence: CASSYPSGNNEQFF. The CDR3 region has the DNA TGTGCCAGCAGTTACCCTAGCGGGAACAATGAGCAGTTCTTC.

V is TRBV29-1 and J is TRBJ2-2, with D perhaps matching TRBD2 (5 bases). CDR1 is SQVTM and CDR2 is ANQGSEA in the germline V gene. The V end lost 4 bases, the J end lost 1 base, and 13 bases lay between the germline ends. The CDR3 has 15 residues. The CDR3 DNA reads as TGCAGCGTTGCTCCGGGGTCGGTGAACACCGGGGAGCTGTTTTTT. Translation gives CSVAPGSVNTGELFF.

The V gene is TRBV20-1, the J gene TRBJ1-2, with D possibly being TRBD1 (5 bases). Trimming left V 6 bases short and J 0 bases short, with 11 bases between. The CDR3 has 13 residues. Germline values: CDR1 DFQATT, CDR2 SNEGSKA (reference sequence). In DNA, the CDR3 is TGCAGTGCAGAAGACAGTACTAACTATGGCTACACCTTC. Translation: CSAEDSTNYGYTF.

V usage is TRBV6-2 or TRBV6-3 and J usage is TRBJ2-1; either TRBD1 or TRBD2 may fit D (5 bases each). The CDR3 totals 16 residues. With 6 bases removed from V and 4 bases from J, the gap between germline ends came to 19 bases. Germline V gene data show CDR1 as MNHEY and CDR2 as SVGEGT. The CDR3 DNA sequence: TGTGCCAGCAGCTTTCTTCCGGGACCACTTTACAATGAGCAGTTCTTC. Its protein is CASSFLPGPLYNEQFF.

There are a few counts of this clonotype. Given the absence of the conserved phenylalanine or tryptophan at the CDR3 end, a read error is likely. The chain joins TRBV7-2 to TRBJ2-1; D gene ambiguous. This CDR3 contains 15 residues. V lost 5 bases and J lost 4, with 15 bases in between. The germline V gene has CDR1 SGHTA and CDR2 FQGNSA. The CDR3 coding sequence is TGTGCCAGCAGCCCCGTGATCCAGCAGTACAATGAGCAGTTCCTC. Its protein product is CASSPVIQQYNEQFL.

This clonotype showed up just a few times. This chain links TRBV6-2 or TRBV6-3 with TRBJ2-5; D is unclear. The CDR3 sequence is 14 residues long. The V end lost 6 bases, the J end lost 5 bases, and 16 bases lay between the germline ends. Germline values: CDR1 MNHEY, CDR2 SVGEGT. The CDR3 protein is CASRAHVSAETQYF. CDR3 sequence (DNA): TGTGCCAGCAGAGCGCACGTGAGTGCGGAGACCCAGTACTTC.

The rearrangement links TRBV12-3 or TRBV12-4 to TRBJ1-1; 8 nucleotides agree with TRBD1. CDR3 length equals 15 residues. Unmatched junction bases numbered 6, after V lost 5 bases and J lost 1 base. The CDR3 DNA reads as TGTGCCAGCAGTATAACCGGGACAGGGAACACTGAAGCTTTCTTT. Residues: CASSITGTGNTEAFF.

This clonotype occurred a few times. V is TRBV29-1 and J is TRBJ2-4; D is unresolved. The CDR3 is made up of 16 amino acids. CDR1 and CDR2 (germline): SQVTM, ANQGSEA. V was pared by 4 bases and J by 0 bases, with 16 bases between. CDR3 region: CSVVRAHPSAKNIQYF. The CDR3 DNA reads TGCAGCGTTGTACGAGCCCATCCATCAGCCAAAAACATTCAGTACTTC. The whole variable domain, remainder taken from reference TRBV29-1 and TRBJ2-4, is SAVISQKPSRDICQRGTSLTIQCQVDSQVTMMFWYRQQPGQSLTLIATANQGSEATYESGFVIDKFPISRPNLTFSTLTVSNMSPEDSSIYLCSVVRAHPSAKNIQYFGAGTRLSVL.